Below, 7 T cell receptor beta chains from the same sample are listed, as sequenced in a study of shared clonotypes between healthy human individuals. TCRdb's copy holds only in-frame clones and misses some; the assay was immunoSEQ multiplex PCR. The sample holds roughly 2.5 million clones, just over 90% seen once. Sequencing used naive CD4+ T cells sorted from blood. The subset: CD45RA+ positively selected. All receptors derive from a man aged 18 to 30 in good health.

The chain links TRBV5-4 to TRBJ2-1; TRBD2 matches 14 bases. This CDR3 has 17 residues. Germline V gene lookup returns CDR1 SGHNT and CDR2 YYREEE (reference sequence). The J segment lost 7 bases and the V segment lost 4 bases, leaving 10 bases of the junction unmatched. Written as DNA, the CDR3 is TGTGCCAGCAGCCCCGCGACTAGCGGGGGGGCCTGGAATGAGCAGTTCTTC. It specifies CASSPATSGGAWNEQFF.

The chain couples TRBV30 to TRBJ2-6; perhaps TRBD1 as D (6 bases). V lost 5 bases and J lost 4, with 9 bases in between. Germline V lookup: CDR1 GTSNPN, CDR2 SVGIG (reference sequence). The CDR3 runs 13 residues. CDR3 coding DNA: TGTGCCTGGCCAGGGGTCGGGGCCAACGTCCTGACTTTC. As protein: CAWPGVGANVLTF. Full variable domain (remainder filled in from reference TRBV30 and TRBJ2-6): SQTIHQWPATLVQPVGSPLSLECTVEGTSNPNLYWYRQAAGRGLQLLFYSVGIGQISSEVPQNLSASRPQDRQFILSSKKLLLSDSGFYLCAWPGVGANVLTFGAGSRLTVL.

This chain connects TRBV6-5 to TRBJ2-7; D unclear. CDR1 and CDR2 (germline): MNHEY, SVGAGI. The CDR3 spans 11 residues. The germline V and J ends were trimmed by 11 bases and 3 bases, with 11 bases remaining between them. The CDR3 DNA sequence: TGTGCCTCTGGGCGTTTCTACGAGCAGTACTTC. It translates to CASGRFYEQYF.

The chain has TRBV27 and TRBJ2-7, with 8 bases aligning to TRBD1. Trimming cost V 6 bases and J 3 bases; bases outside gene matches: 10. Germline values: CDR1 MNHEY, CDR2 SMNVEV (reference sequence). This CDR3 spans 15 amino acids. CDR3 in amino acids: CASSETRGLNYEQYF. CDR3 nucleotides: TGTGCCAGCAGCGAAACCAGGGGGCTCAACTACGAGCAGTACTTC.

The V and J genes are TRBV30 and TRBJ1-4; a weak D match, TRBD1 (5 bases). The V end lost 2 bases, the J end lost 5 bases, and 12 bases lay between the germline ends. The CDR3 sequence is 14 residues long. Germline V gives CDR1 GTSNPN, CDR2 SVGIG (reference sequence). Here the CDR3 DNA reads TGTGCCTGGAGTAAGGGGACTGTCAATGAAAAACTGTTTTTT. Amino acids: CAWSKGTVNEKLFF.

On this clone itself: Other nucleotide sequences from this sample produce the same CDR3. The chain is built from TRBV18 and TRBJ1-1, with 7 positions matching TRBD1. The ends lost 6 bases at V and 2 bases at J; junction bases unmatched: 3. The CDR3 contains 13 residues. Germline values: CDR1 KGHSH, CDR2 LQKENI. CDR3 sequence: CASSTGVNTEAFF. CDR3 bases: TGTGCCAGCTCTACAGGGGTAAACACTGAAGCTTTCTTT.

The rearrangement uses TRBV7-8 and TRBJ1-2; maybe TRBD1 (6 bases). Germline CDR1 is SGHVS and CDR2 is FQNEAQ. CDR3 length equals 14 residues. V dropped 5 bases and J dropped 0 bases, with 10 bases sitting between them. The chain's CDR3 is CASSMTGANYGYTF. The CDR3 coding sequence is TGTGCCAGCAGCATGACAGGTGCTAACTATGGCTACACCTTC.